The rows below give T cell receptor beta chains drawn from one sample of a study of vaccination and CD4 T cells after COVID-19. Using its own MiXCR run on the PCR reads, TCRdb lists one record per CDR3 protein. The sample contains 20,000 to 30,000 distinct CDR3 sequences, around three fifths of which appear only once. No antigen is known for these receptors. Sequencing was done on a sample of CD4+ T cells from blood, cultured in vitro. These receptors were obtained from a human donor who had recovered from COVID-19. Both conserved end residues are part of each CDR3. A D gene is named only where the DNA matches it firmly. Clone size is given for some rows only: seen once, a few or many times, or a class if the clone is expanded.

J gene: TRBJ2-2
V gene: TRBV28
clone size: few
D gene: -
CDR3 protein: CASSTSTPSNTGELFF
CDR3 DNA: TGTGCCAGCAGTACCTCGACACCTTCGAACACCGGGGAGCTGTTTTTT

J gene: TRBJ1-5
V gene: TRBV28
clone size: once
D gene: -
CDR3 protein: CASSSGGLGDRPQHF
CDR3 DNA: TGTGCCAGCAGTTCTGGCGGCCTTGGGGATCGGCCCCAGCATTTT

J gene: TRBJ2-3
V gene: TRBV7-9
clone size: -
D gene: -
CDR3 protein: CASSPRLGGRRDTQYF
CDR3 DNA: TGTGCCAGCAGCCCGAGGTTGGGGGGGCGTAGAGATACGCAGTATTTT

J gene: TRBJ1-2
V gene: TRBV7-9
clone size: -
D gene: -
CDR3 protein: CASSLVGTANYGYTF
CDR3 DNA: TGTGCCAGCAGCTTAGTTGGAACTGCTAACTATGGCTACACCTTC

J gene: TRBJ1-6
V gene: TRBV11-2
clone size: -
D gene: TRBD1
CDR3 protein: CASSLAQGGYSPLHF
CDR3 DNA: TGTGCCAGCAGCTTAGCCCAGGGGGGGTATTCACCCCTCCACTTT

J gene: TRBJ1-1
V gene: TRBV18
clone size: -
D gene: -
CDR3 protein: CASSPMGIEAFF
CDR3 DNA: TGTGCCAGCTCACCAATGGGGATTGAAGCTTTCTTT

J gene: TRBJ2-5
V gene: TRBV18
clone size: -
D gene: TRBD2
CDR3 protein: CASQISGTPFETQYF
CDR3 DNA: TGTGCCAGCCAGATTAGCGGGACGCCTTTCGAGACCCAGTACTTC

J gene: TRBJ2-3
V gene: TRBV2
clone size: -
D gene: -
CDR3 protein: CASSEWGLQGFTDTQYF
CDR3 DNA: TGTGCCAGCAGTGAATGGGGGCTACAGGGTTTCACAGATACGCAGTATTTT

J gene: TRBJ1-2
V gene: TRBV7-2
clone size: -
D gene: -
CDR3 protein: CASSKRADGYTF
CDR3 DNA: TGTGCCAGCAGCAAAAGGGCGGATGGCTACACCTTC

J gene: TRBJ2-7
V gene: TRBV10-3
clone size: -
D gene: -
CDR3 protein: CAISETADYEQYF
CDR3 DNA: TGTGCCATCAGTGAGACAGCCGACTACGAGCAGTACTTC

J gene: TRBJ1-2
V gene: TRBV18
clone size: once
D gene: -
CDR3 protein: CASSLAEGSSGYTF
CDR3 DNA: TGTGCCAGCTCACTCGCGGAGGGTTCGTCTGGCTACACCTTC